The 5 T cell receptor beta chains in this list originate from one sample, sequenced in a study of molecular identifiers for immune sequencing clone quantification. TCRdb independently ran MiXCR on the PCR reads; one entry per CDR3 protein. Among some 590,000 distinct CDR3 sequences listed, 25% were seen once. Sequenced input: naive CD8+ T cells from blood, with Jurkat cell RNA spiked in. Subset specified: FACS-sorted CD8+CD4-CCR7+CD45RA+ naive T cells. The receptor source for this set is a human donor in good health. Some libraries in this study had Jurkat cell RNA spiked in.

The table lists this clonotype with many counts. The V gene is TRBV4-3, the J gene TRBJ2-3; weak D call: TRBD2 (6 bases). Germline lookup yields CDR1 LGHNA and CDR2 YSLEER. V lost 0 bases, J lost 0 bases, and 13 bases lay in between. CDR3 length: 17 residues. CDR3 DNA sequence: TGCGCCAGCAGCCAAGATTATAGGACTACTAGCACAGATACGCAGTATTTT. This translates into CASSQDYRTTSTDTQYF.

This chain connects TRBV19 to TRBJ1-2, with TRBD1 identical over 7 bases. CDR3 length: 12 amino acids. The junction had 5 bases not matched to a gene; V was cut back by 3 bases and J by 10 bases. The germline V gene encodes CDR1 LNHDA and CDR2 SQIVND (reference sequence). The CDR3 spells CASSILGQDYTF. The CDR3 nucleotides read TGTGCCAGTAGTATCCTTGGACAGGACTACACCTTC.

This clonotype was detected a few times. The chain joins TRBV30 to TRBJ2-5, with TRBD2 matching over 10 bases. Trimming took 0 bases from V and 4 from J; bases not matched to a gene: 5. Germline CDR1 GTSNPN, CDR2 SVGIG (reference sequence). CDR3 length equals 15 residues. The CDR3 sequence is CAWSVLAGGGETQYF. The CDR3 DNA follows: TGTGCCTGGAGTGTTTTAGCGGGAGGAGGAGAGACCCAGTACTTC.

The table lists this clonotype with many counts. The CDR3 DNA reads TGTGCCAGCAGCTTTGGCTTGGCTAGCGGGGGGACTCGCACAGATACGCAGTATTTT. It yields the protein CASSFGLASGGTRTDTQYF. The J gene is TRBJ2-3, the V gene TRBV5-5; 11 positions agree with TRBD2. CDR3 length: 19 residues. V shed 2 bases, J shed 1 base, and the junction held 12 bases outside the gene matches. From germline, CDR1 is SGHKS and CDR2 YYEKEE (reference sequence).

The chain is built from TRBV27 and TRBJ2-3; unclear D gene. V was cut by 5 bases and J by 2 bases, with 23 bases left in between. CDR1 MNHEY and CDR2 SMNVEV come from the germline V gene (reference sequence). This CDR3 has 18 residues. CDR3 in amino acids: CASSPETNTFGHTDTQYF. DNA of the CDR3: TGTGCCAGCAGTCCCGAAACTAATACATTCGGCCACACAGATACGCAGTATTTT.